The 23 T cell receptor beta chains below all came from one sample that was sequenced in a study of human T cells and chemical hapten exposure. Indicated time point: patch test 1, 2 weeks after DPC sensitization. Treatment in this sample: therapeutic diphenylcyclopropenone sensitization with weekly scalp DPC. TCRdb reprocessed the RACE reads with MiXCR, giving one entry per CDR3 protein. Counted here are 300,000 to 450,000 distinct CDR3 sequences, approximately 5.1% occurring once; the ten biggest clones make up approximately 2.3%. The sequenced sample was whole blood, obtained in connection with sensitization to the hapten diphenylcyclopropenone (DPC). These receptors originate from a woman in her 50s with alopecia areata. Some clones in this sample may be carry-over from other donors' samples.

This clonotype was counted only a few times. The chain uses TRBV28 and TRBJ2-1; TRBD2 might be the D (5 bases). Trimming stripped 4 bases from V and 7 bases from J, with 14 bases between. Germline-derived CDR1 and CDR2 are MDHEN and SYDVKM. The CDR3 consists of 14 residues. DNA of the CDR3: TGTGCCAGCAGTTCCGCGACTAAGGAGAATGAGCAGTTCTTC. Its protein product is CASSSATKENEQFF.

This clonotype has a count of ten or more. J is TRBJ1-3 and V is TRBV15; D might be TRBD1 (6 bases). Deletions cut 5 bases from V and 0 bases from J, with 11 bases between. CDR3 length equals 15 residues. CDR1 is LNHNV and CDR2 is YYDKDF in the germline V gene (reference sequence). CDR3 nucleotides: TGTGCCACCAGCGTGGGGGGGGCCTCTGGAAACACCATATATTTT. Its translation: CATSVGGASGNTIYF.

The V call is TRBV7-3, the J call TRBJ1-6; weak D call: TRBD1 (5 bases). The CDR3 loop spans 15 amino acids. Trimming pared 0 bases from V and 7 bases from J, leaving 10 bases between. Germline assignment: CDR1 SGHTA and CDR2 FQGTGA. CDR3 loop: CASSLTTGLNSPLHF. The CDR3 DNA sequence: TGTGCCAGCAGCTTAACAACAGGACTCAATTCACCCCTCCACTTT.

This clonotype was seen only a few times. V usage is TRBV20-1 and J usage is TRBJ1-6, with D perhaps TRBD1 (6 bases). The V gene's germline CDR1 is DFQATT and CDR2 SNEGSKA (reference sequence). V lost 3 bases and J 4 bases, leaving 7 bases between the germline ends. This CDR3 region has 13 residues. CDR3 in amino acids: CSARDSYNSPLHF. In DNA form, the CDR3 reads TGCAGTGCTAGGGACAGTTATAATTCACCCCTCCACTTT.

This clonotype came up many times. This sequence joins TRBV25-1 and TRBJ1-1, with 12 bases lining up with TRBD1. This CDR3 has 15 residues. Germline CDR1 is MGHDK and CDR2 is SYGVNS. With V trimmed by 3 bases and J by 7 bases, 6 bases remained unmatched. Here the CDR3 DNA reads TGTGCCAGCAGTGACGGGGACAGGGGGCTCGGTGAAGCTTTCTTT. Translation gives CASSDGDRGLGEAFF.

The rearrangement uses TRBV9 and TRBJ2-3; 8 nucleotides align to TRBD2. This CDR3 is built from 15 residues. Per germline, CDR1 SGDLS and CDR2 YYNGEE. Germline trimming cut 4 bases from V and 6 bases from J; bases unmatched to any gene: 10. The CDR3 loop reads CASSLGGSGVDTQYF. CDR3 coding DNA: TGTGCCAGCAGCCTGGGCGGTAGCGGGGTGGATACGCAGTATTTT.

Many counts were recorded for this clonotype. This sequence joins TRBV9 and TRBJ1-1; D is undetermined. Germline assignment: CDR1 SGDLS and CDR2 YYNGEE. With 0 bases removed from V and 2 bases from J, the gap between germline ends came to 5 bases. CDR3 length: 13 amino acids. The CDR3 sequence: CASSVEANTEAFF. The CDR3 region has the DNA TGTGCCAGCAGCGTAGAGGCCAACACTGAAGCTTTCTTT.

This clonotype was picked up many times. The chain combines TRBV4-3 with TRBJ2-7; 13 positions agree with TRBD2. Germline V gene lookup returns CDR1 LGHNA and CDR2 YSLEER. The length of the CDR3 is 15 residues. Unmatched junction bases numbered 1, after V lost 3 bases and J lost 2 bases. CDR3 nucleotides: TGCGCCAGCAGCCAGGGGACTAGCGGGGCCTACGAGCAGTACTTC. It yields the protein CASSQGTSGAYEQYF.

V gene TRBV29-1 combines with J gene TRBJ1-1; the D gene is possibly TRBD1 (5 bases). Germline V gives CDR1 SQVTM, CDR2 ANQGSEA. The V gene lost 6 bases and the J gene lost 1 base, with 12 bases spanning the gap. The CDR3 has 13 amino acids. The CDR3 DNA is TGCAGCGTACCGGGACTCACGAACACTGAAGCTTTCTTT. Protein sequence: CSVPGLTNTEAFF.

This clonotype was seen more than once but under ten times. This chain links TRBV10-1 with TRBJ1-1; D uncertain. The length of the CDR3 is 12 residues. Trimming cost V 6 bases and J 6 bases, with 11 bases left between them. From germline, CDR1 is WNHNN and CDR2 SYGVQD (reference sequence). CDR3 residues: CASSDGLAEAFF. CDR3 bases: TGCGCCAGCAGCGACGGGCTGGCTGAAGCTTTCTTT.

There are many counts of this clonotype. The chain combines TRBV29-1 with TRBJ2-5; TRBD1 agrees at 10 bases. The V gene end was trimmed by 7 bases and the J gene end by 5 bases; junction bases not matched to a gene: 7. This CDR3 has 13 residues. Germline V gene lookup returns CDR1 SQVTM and CDR2 ANQGSEA. The CDR3 loop reads CSAVTGGRETQYF. In DNA, the CDR3 is TGCAGCGCTGTGACAGGGGGCCGGGAGACCCAGTACTTC. Full variable domain (outside the CDR3, taken from reference TRBV29-1 and TRBJ2-5): SAVISQKPSRDICQRGTSLTIQCQVDSQVTMMFWYRQQPGQSLTLIATANQGSEATYESGFVIDKFPISRPNLTFSTLTVSNMSPEDSSIYLCSAVTGGRETQYFGPGTRLLVL.

Comment on this clonotype: This may arise from a read error, as a much more abundant clone is one base away. Written as DNA, the CDR3 is TGTGCCAGCAGCCCACCACTGCCGGCCCTAAACACAGATTCGCAGTATTTT. Encoded protein: CASSPPLPALNTDSQYF. The chain carries TRBV7-2 and TRBJ2-3; D gene unclear. Germline V gene sequence: CDR1 SGHTA, CDR2 FQGNSA. The CDR3 has 17 amino acids.

There are many counts of this clonotype. The CDR3 DNA reads as TGTGCCAGCAGAGCCGGCCAGGGCTTCAATTCACCCCTCCACTTT. Translating it yields CASRAGQGFNSPLHF. The chain links TRBV2 to TRBJ1-6; weak D call: TRBD1 (5 bases). The CDR3 loop spans 15 amino acids. Looked up from germline, CDR1 is SNHLY and CDR2 is FYNNEI. Trimming stripped 6 bases from V and 7 bases from J, with 16 bases between.

This clonotype occurred a few times. J is TRBJ1-1 and V is TRBV2; D unresolved. Trimming took off 6 bases at V and 4 bases at J, with 15 bases between the two ends. CDR3 length equals 14 residues. Germline CDR1 and CDR2: SNHLY and FYNNEI. The CDR3 here is CASRWEGRITEAFF. DNA of the CDR3: TGTGCCAGCAGATGGGAGGGTCGGATCACTGAAGCTTTCTTT.

This clonotype was observed at least ten times. This chain connects TRBV7-2 to TRBJ2-4; 7 bases align to TRBD1. The CDR3 loop spans 15 amino acids. Trimming at V came to 2 bases and at J to 0 bases, leaving 1 base not matched to a gene. CDR1 SGHTA and CDR2 FQGNSA come from the germline V gene. DNA of the CDR3: TGTGCCAGCAGCTTAACAGGGGTAGCCAAAAACATTCAGTACTTC. Its protein product is CASSLTGVAKNIQYF. The variable domain in full, with the rest retrieved from reference TRBV7-2 and TRBJ2-4, is GAGVSQSPSNKVTEKGKDVELRCDPISGHTALYWYRQSLGQGLEFLIYFQGNSAPDKSGLPSDRFSAERTGGSVSTLTIQRTQQEDSAVYLCASSLTGVAKNIQYFGAGTRLSVL.

Concerning this clonotype: The CDR3 end shows no conserved phenylalanine or tryptophan, and so a read error is likely. The CDR3 reads CASRASGIPTDTQYI. In nucleotides, the CDR3 is TGTGCCAGCAGGGCTAGCGGGATCCCCACAGATACGCAGTATATT. This sequence joins TRBV7-2 and TRBJ2-3, with 9 bases fitting TRBD2. Germline CDR1 is SGHTA and CDR2 is FQGNSA. The trim removed 6 bases at V and 2 bases at J, leaving 6 bases unmatched. The CDR3 is 15 amino acids.

Many counts were recorded for this clonotype. The chain links TRBV19 to TRBJ2-7, with D possibly being TRBD1 or TRBD2 (6 bases each). The length of the CDR3 is 15 residues. V was clipped by 7 bases and J by 2 bases, with 18 bases between them. CDR1 and CDR2 from the germline V gene are LNHDA and SQIVND (reference sequence). The CDR3 coding sequence is TGTGCCAGTACCGGGACGGGGGCCCTTCCCTACGAGCAGTACTTC. Amino acid sequence: CASTGTGALPYEQYF. Filled out from reference TRBV19 and TRBJ2-7, the complete variable domain reads DGGITQSPKYLFRKEGQNVTLSCEQNLNHDAMYWYRQDPGQGLRLIYYSQIVNDFQKGDIAEGYSVSREKKESFPLTVTSAQKNPTAFYLCASTGTGALPYEQYFGPGTRLTVT.

This clonotype was recorded many times. The rearrangement links TRBV28 to TRBJ1-2; possibly TRBD1 for D (6 bases). CDR3 length: 15 residues. CDR1 is MDHEN, CDR2 SYDVKM, per germline. Between the trimmed V and J ends, which lost 6 bases and 4 bases, there was a span of 18 bases. CDR3 sequence: CASRAVGGEVYGYTF. The CDR3 coding sequence is TGTGCCAGCAGGGCCGTCGGGGGCGAAGTCTATGGCTACACCTTC.

This clonotype was observed many times. The CDR3 sequence is CASSQGSANEQFF. CDR3 in DNA: TGTGCCAGCAGCCAAGGGTCCGCGAATGAGCAGTTCTTC. The chain has TRBV3-1 and TRBJ2-1; D is ambiguous. The germline V and J ends were trimmed by 1 base and 7 bases, with 8 bases remaining between them. Germline-derived CDR1 and CDR2 are LGHDT and YNNKEL (reference sequence). CDR3 length: 13 residues.

This clonotype came up many times. The chain carries TRBV7-7 and TRBJ2-6, with D unresolved. The CDR3 contains 15 residues. CDR1 SSHAT and CDR2 FNYEAQ come from the germline V gene (reference sequence). Trimming cost V 1 base and J 0 bases, with 4 bases left between them. Here the CDR3 reads CASSLGASGANVLTF. In DNA, the CDR3 is TGTGCCAGCAGCTTAGGGGCCTCTGGGGCCAACGTCCTGACTTTC.

This clonotype was counted many times. This sequence joins TRBV7-2 and TRBJ1-3, with 8 bases fitting TRBD1. Germline-derived CDR1 and CDR2 are SGHTA and FQGNSA. The trim removed 5 bases at V and 8 bases at J, leaving 5 bases unmatched. The CDR3 loop spans 13 amino acids. Here the CDR3 DNA reads TGTGCCAGCAGCCCCCAGGGGGCGGACACCATATATTTT. Translation: CASSPQGADTIYF.

This clonotype showed up just a few times. V usage is TRBV28 and J usage is TRBJ2-7; D is perhaps TRBD1 (6 bases). The CDR3 runs to 15 residues. Germline loops: CDR1 MDHEN, CDR2 SYDVKM. Trimming took 6 bases from V and 4 from J, leaving 19 bases between them. DNA for the CDR3: TGTGCCAGCAGGCCTCACGGGACAAGTCTATACGAGCAGTACTTC. This translates into CASRPHGTSLYEQYF.

The V gene is TRBV5-6, the J gene TRBJ2-1; a weak D match, TRBD2 (6 bases). Per germline, CDR1 SGHDT and CDR2 YYEEEE. V lost 1 base and J 0 bases, leaving 17 bases between the germline ends. CDR3 length equals 18 residues. The CDR3 loop is CASSLWRKTTSSYNEQFF. DNA of the CDR3: TGTGCCAGCAGCTTGTGGAGGAAGACGACTAGCTCCTACAATGAGCAGTTCTTC.